The 5 T cell receptor beta chains below were found in one sample sequenced in a study of blood T cells in healthy people across ages. Then a second PCR, running about 6 to 12 cycles, was carried out with a sample-barcoded 5' primer and a J-beta primer mix. TCRdb reprocessed the 5' RACE reads via MiXCR and lists one record per CDR3 protein. The table records some 760,000 distinct CDR3 sequences, approximately 25% of them present only once. These sequences were also reported in another study, on T cells of mothers and their children.

Sequenced input: blood. These TCRs come from a boy aged 5-17 years in good health.

The chain has TRBV20-1 and TRBJ2-7, with TRBD2 identical over 14 bases. The length of the CDR3 is 17 residues. CDR1 DFQATT and CDR2 SNEGSKA come from the germline V gene (reference sequence). After removal of 6 bases from V and 2 bases from J, the junction contained 12 bases not matched to a gene. The CDR3 here is CSAEQTWTSGGTYEQYF. CDR3 nucleotides: TGCAGTGCGGAGCAAACCTGGACTAGCGGGGGGACCTACGAGCAGTACTTC.

The genes are TRBV29-1 and TRBJ2-5; either TRBD1 or TRBD2 may fit D (6 bases each). This CDR3 spans 13 amino acids. Germline CDR1 SQVTM, CDR2 ANQGSEA. V lost 6 bases to trimming and J lost 5 bases, with 16 bases between them. The CDR3 reads CSVRSGAGETQYF. CDR3 nucleotides: TGCAGCGTCCGGTCGGGGGCAGGGGAGACCCAGTACTTC.

The table lists this clonotype with a few counts. The V call is TRBV6-2 or TRBV6-3, the J call TRBJ2-5, with TRBD2 matching over 8 bases. Germline CDR1 MNHEY, CDR2 SVGEGT. V was clipped by 2 bases and J by 0 bases; unmatched bases: 11. This CDR3 contains 18 residues. The CDR3 nucleotides read TGTGCCAGCAGTTACCCCGATCGGGAGGGCTTGGACCAAGAGACCCAGTACTTC. The encoded protein is CASSYPDREGLDQETQYF.

Only a few counts were recorded for this clonotype. The chain is built from TRBV7-8 and TRBJ2-7; 14 nucleotides line up with TRBD2. The CDR3 has 16 residues. Trimming at V came to 5 bases and at J to 5 bases, leaving 8 bases not matched to a gene. CDR1 is SGHVS, CDR2 FQNEAQ, per germline. The CDR3 coding sequence is TGTGCCAGCAGCCCCGGGACTAGCGGGAGTCTCAACGAGCAGTACTTC. Its protein is CASSPGTSGSLNEQYF.

The chain uses TRBV20-1 and TRBJ2-7; 9 bases match TRBD1. The CDR3 spans 15 residues. Unmatched junction bases numbered 9, after V lost 6 bases and J lost 0 bases. Looked up from germline, CDR1 is DFQATT and CDR2 is SNEGSKA (reference sequence). The chain's CDR3 is CSADGQGRSSYEQYF. The CDR3 DNA sequence: TGCAGTGCAGACGGACAGGGGAGGAGCTCCTACGAGCAGTACTTC.